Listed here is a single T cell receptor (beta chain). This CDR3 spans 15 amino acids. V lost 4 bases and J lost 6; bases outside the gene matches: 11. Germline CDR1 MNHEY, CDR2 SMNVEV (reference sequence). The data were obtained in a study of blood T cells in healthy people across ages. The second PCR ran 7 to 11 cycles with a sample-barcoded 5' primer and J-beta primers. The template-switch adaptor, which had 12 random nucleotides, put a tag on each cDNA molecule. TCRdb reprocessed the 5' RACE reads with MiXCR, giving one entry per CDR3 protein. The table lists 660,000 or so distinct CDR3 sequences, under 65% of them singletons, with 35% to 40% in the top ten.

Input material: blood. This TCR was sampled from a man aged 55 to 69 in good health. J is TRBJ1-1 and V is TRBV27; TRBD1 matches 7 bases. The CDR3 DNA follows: TGTGCCAGCAGTTCCCCCGGACAGGCAGCGCCTGAAGCTTTCTTT. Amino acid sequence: CASSSPGQAAPEAFF.